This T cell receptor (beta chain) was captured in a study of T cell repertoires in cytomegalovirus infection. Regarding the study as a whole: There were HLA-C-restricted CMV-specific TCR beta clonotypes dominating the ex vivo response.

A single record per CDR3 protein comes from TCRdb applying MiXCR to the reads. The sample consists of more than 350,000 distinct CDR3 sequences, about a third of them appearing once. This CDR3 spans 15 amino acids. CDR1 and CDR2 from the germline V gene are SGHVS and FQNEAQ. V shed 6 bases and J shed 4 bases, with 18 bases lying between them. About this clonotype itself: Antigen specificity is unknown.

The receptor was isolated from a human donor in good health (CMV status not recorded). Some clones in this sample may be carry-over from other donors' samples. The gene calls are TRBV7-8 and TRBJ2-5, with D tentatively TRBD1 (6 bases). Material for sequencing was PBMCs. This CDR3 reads CASRRGTSHGETQYF. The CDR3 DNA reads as TGTGCCAGCAGAAGAGGGACAAGCCATGGAGAGACCCAGTACTTC.